The 2 T cell receptor beta chains below were found in one sample sequenced in a study of cytomegalovirus exposure and HLA in healthy donors. The study ran its PCR with 60 Vbeta and 13 Jbeta primers. Profiled with immunoSEQ multiplex PCR; TCRdb holds only in-frame clones, not every one. The data contain some 170,000 clones, about 80% of them singletons. Source material: PBMCs. The source is a man in his late teens or twenties in good health and CMV-seropositive.

This clone was seen once. The chain uses TRBV2 and TRBJ2-7; a possible D gene is TRBD1 (6 bases). The CDR3 is 15 residues long. In germline, CDR1 is SNHLY, CDR2 FYNNEI. The V and J ends lost 2 bases and 4 bases respectively, with 15 bases between them. The CDR3 sequence: CASSEPGQRRYEQYF. The CDR3 coding sequence is TGTGCCAGCAGTGAACCAGGACAGAGACGATACGAGCAGTACTTC.

This clone has only one observation. The rearrangement links TRBV5-1 to TRBJ2-2; the match to TRBD2 covers 9 bases. This CDR3 has 16 residues. CDR1 is SGHRS, CDR2 YFSETQ, per germline. J gave up 0 bases and V 6 bases, and 6 bases lay outside the gene matches. This CDR3 is CASNQAGGTNTGELFF. The DNA for the CDR3 is TGCGCCAGCAACCAAGCGGGGGGCACGAACACCGGGGAGCTGTTTTTT.